The 25 T cell receptor beta chains listed next were all sequenced from one sample in a study of blood T cell repertoires in COVID-19. Sequencing was performed with immunoSEQ multiplex PCR; in TCRdb, only in-frame clones are kept and a portion is missing. The data contain about 220,000 clones, 80% to 85% of them singletons. Sequencing was carried out using peripheral blood. The receptor set was obtained from a man younger than 40 with active or convalescent COVID-19.

In this sample, this clone turned up once. V gene TRBV27 combines with J gene TRBJ1-2, with 8 bases that match TRBD1. With V trimmed by 5 bases and J by 6 bases, 8 bases remained unmatched. The length of the CDR3 is 14 residues. The germline V gene has CDR1 MNHEY and CDR2 SMNVEV (reference sequence). This chain's CDR3 is CASSVTTGGDGYTF. In DNA form, the CDR3 reads TGTGCCAGCAGTGTCACTACAGGGGGAGATGGCTACACCTTC.

The chain employs TRBV30 and TRBJ2-3, with 9 nucleotides matching TRBD1. The CDR3 runs to 13 residues. The ends lost 8 bases at V and 4 bases at J; junction bases unmatched: 7. CDR1 is GTSNPN and CDR2 is SVGIG in the germline V gene (reference sequence). CDR3 DNA: TGTGCCAGTAACAGGGGGCGCTCAGATACGCAGTATTTT. Protein: CASNRGRSDTQYF.

The chain uses TRBV5-1 and TRBJ1-1; 9 nucleotides match TRBD1. The CDR3 is made up of 13 amino acids. Germline V gene data show CDR1 as SGHRS and CDR2 as YFSETQ. V lost 4 bases to trimming and J lost 11 bases; unmatched junction nucleotides: 9. The CDR3 sequence: CASSRTGANVAFF. CDR3 nucleotides: TGCGCCAGCAGCCGGACAGGGGCCAACGTTGCTTTCTTT.

In this sample, this clone turned up once. The rearrangement links TRBV30 to TRBJ2-5, with D possibly being TRBD2 (7 bases). With 0 bases removed from V and 4 bases from J, the gap between germline ends came to 12 bases. In germline, CDR1 is GTSNPN, CDR2 SVGIG (reference sequence). The CDR3 runs 14 residues. CDR3 region: CAWSVMGGRETQYF. The CDR3 DNA follows: TGTGCCTGGAGTGTAATGGGGGGGCGAGAGACCCAGTACTTC.

The chain links TRBV14 to TRBJ2-5; the match to TRBD2 covers 10 bases. The CDR3 runs 16 residues. V was pared by 2 bases and J by 1 base, with 4 bases of the junction left unmatched. Germline-derived CDR1 and CDR2 are SGHDN and FVKESK. The CDR3 is CASSQLAGVSQETQYF. CDR3 DNA sequence: TGTGCCAGCAGCCAACTAGCGGGGGTGAGCCAAGAGACCCAGTACTTC. The whole variable domain, remainder taken from reference TRBV14 and TRBJ2-5, is EAGVTQFPSHSVIEKGQTVTLRCDPISGHDNLYWYRRVMGKEIKFLLHFVKESKQDESGMPNNRFLAERTGGTYSTLKVQPAELEDSGVYFCASSQLAGVSQETQYFGPGTRLLVL.

V and J are TRBV19 and TRBJ1-5; 7 nucleotides align to TRBD1. V shed 10 bases and J 0 bases; nucleotides not matched to a gene: 12. The germline gives CDR1 LNHDA, CDR2 SQIVND (reference sequence). The CDR3 has 16 residues. The CDR3 DNA reads as TGTGCCACCGATGACCGGGACAGCTATAGCAATCAGCCCCAGCATTTT. Protein sequence: CATDDRDSYSNQPQHF.

V is TRBV6-5 and J is TRBJ1-5, with D possibly TRBD1 on 6 matching bases. Germline CDR1 MNHEY, CDR2 SVGAGI. The CDR3 loop spans 14 amino acids. V was cut by 6 bases and J by 1 base, with 10 bases left in between. The CDR3 coding sequence is TGTGCCAGCAGCTTAGGGGGAAGCAATCAGCCCCAGCATTTT. Amino acid sequence: CASSLGGSNQPQHF.

The chain employs TRBV6-6 and TRBJ1-4; D remains ambiguous. CDR3 length equals 15 residues. Germline CDR1 is MNHNY and CDR2 is SVGAGI (reference sequence). With 2 bases removed from V and 2 bases from J, the gap between germline ends came to 9 bases. The CDR3 bases are TGTGCCAGCAGTTACGAACGCAGGACTAATGAAAAACTGTTTTTT. Translated, it gives CASSYERRTNEKLFF.

This chain connects TRBV7-9 to TRBJ1-1; TRBD1 is a possible D gene (6 bases). The germline V gene encodes CDR1 SEHNR and CDR2 FQNEAQ (reference sequence). V was shortened by 5 bases and J by 9 bases, with 19 bases between the two germline ends. The length of the CDR3 is 14 residues. CDR3 DNA sequence: TGTGCCAGCAGCCCCAACCGGGAGGGGGGTAAAGCTTTCTTT. Encoded protein: CASSPNREGGKAFF.

This rearrangement joins TRBV20-1 to TRBJ1-1, with D possibly being TRBD1 (5 bases). The germline gives CDR1 DFQATT, CDR2 SNEGSKA (reference sequence). The CDR3 runs 11 residues. The V gene lost 7 bases and the J gene lost 1 base, with 7 bases spanning the gap. In DNA form, the CDR3 reads TGCAGTGGGACACCGAACACTGAAGCTTTCTTT. Its protein product is CSGTPNTEAFF.

V usage is TRBV4-2 and J usage is TRBJ2-5; D uncertain. The CDR3 is made up of 13 amino acids. Trimming removed 4 bases at V and 7 bases at J, with 13 bases between. Germline V gene data show CDR1 as LGHNA and CDR2 as YNFKEQ. The CDR3 protein is CASSPNQLGTQYF. The CDR3 bases are TGTGCCAGCAGCCCCAACCAGCTAGGGACCCAGTACTTC.

This clone was observed a handful of times. This chain connects TRBV28 to TRBJ1-1; D may be TRBD1 (5 bases). The CDR3 length is 14 residues. Deletions cut 6 bases from V and 1 base from J, with 12 bases between. The germline V gene has CDR1 MDHEN and CDR2 SYDVKM. The CDR3 is CASSPTAPNTEAFF. The CDR3 region has the DNA TGTGCCAGCAGCCCGACAGCCCCGAACACTGAAGCTTTCTTT.

V usage is TRBV27 and J usage is TRBJ1-3; D is unclear. CDR1 is MNHEY and CDR2 is SMNVEV in the germline V gene (reference sequence). The germline V and J ends were trimmed by 0 bases and 4 bases, with 7 bases remaining between them. The CDR3 sequence is 14 residues long. The CDR3 nucleotides read TGTGCCAGCAGTTTATCGCCCGAGGGAAACACCATATATTTT. This encodes CASSLSPEGNTIYF.

The V and J genes are TRBV6-4 and TRBJ1-1; the D is unclear. V dropped 2 bases and J dropped 6 bases, with 25 bases sitting between them. This CDR3 contains 18 residues. Germline CDR1 MRHNA, CDR2 SNTAGT. CDR3 sequence (DNA): TGTGCCAGCAGTGACCCCGCATGGGCCGTCCCGGAGAGGGCTGAAGCTTTCTTT. Amino acids: CASSDPAWAVPERAEAFF.

V gene TRBV5-1 combines with J gene TRBJ1-1; D may be TRBD1 (6 bases). The germline V gene has CDR1 SGHRS and CDR2 YFSETQ. Trimming took off 0 bases at V and 4 bases at J, with 10 bases between the two ends. The CDR3 has 14 residues. The CDR3 region has the DNA TGCGCCAGCAGCTTGGACAGGGTCGGCACTGAAGCTTTCTTT. As protein: CASSLDRVGTEAFF.

CDR3 protein: CASSEARGGPFQYF. CDR3 DNA: TGTGCCAGCAGTGAAGCGCGGGGCGGCCCTTTCCAGTACTTC. V and J are TRBV6-1 and TRBJ2-4; perhaps TRBD2 as D (6 bases). The V end lost 0 bases, the J end lost 13 bases, and 16 bases lay between the germline ends. CDR3 length equals 14 residues. Germline CDR1 reads MNHNS; CDR2 reads SASEGT.

The chain joins TRBV23-1 to TRBJ1-2, with 8 bases matching TRBD1. TRBV23-1 is treated as an ORF (open reading frame) with a function not yet certain. CDR3 length equals 15 residues. Unmatched junction bases numbered 11, after V lost 10 bases and J lost 1 base. The CDR3 DNA reads TGCGCCACCCCGGGACAGGTTGACCTTAACTATGGCTACACCTTC. It codes for CATPGQVDLNYGYTF.

This clone was seen only once. The J gene is TRBJ2-7, the V gene TRBV5-1; TRBD2 aligns across 10 bases. V lost 0 bases to trimming and J lost 4 bases; unmatched junction nucleotides: 4. CDR1 is SGHRS and CDR2 is YFSETQ in the germline V gene. The CDR3 has 15 residues. Written as DNA, the CDR3 is TGCGCCAGCAGCTTGGCCGCTAGCGGGAGTTACGAGCAGTACTTC. Translating it yields CASSLAASGSYEQYF. Using reference TRBV5-1 and TRBJ2-7 for the parts outside the CDR3, the full variable domain is KAGVTQTPRYLIKTRGQQVTLSCSPISGHRSVSWYQQTPGQGLQFLFEYFSETQRNKGNFPGRFSGRQFSNSRSEMNVSTLELGDSALYLCASSLAASGSYEQYFGPGTRLTVT.

The chain has TRBV27 and TRBJ2-7; 7 bases are shared with TRBD1. This CDR3 region has 13 residues. Germline V gene data show CDR1 as MNHEY and CDR2 as SMNVEV (reference sequence). J gave up 2 bases and V 5 bases, and 3 bases lay outside the gene matches. The CDR3 region has the DNA TGTGCCAGCAGTCTGGGACAGACCTACGAGCAGTACTTC. This translates into CASSLGQTYEQYF.

This clone was seen only once. The rearrangement joins TRBV9 to TRBJ2-7; 9 nucleotides agree with TRBD2. Germline assignment: CDR1 SGDLS and CDR2 YYNGEE. The ends lost 0 bases at V and 9 bases at J; junction bases unmatched: 7. CDR3 length: 14 residues. CDR3 sequence: CASSVGVAGAPQYF. For the CDR3, the DNA is TGTGCCAGCAGCGTAGGGGTAGCGGGGGCCCCGCAGTACTTC.

The rearrangement joins TRBV30 to TRBJ1-4; 7 bases match TRBD1. CDR3 length: 13 residues. After removal of 2 bases from V and 8 bases from J, the junction contained 5 bases not matched to a gene. Germline assignment: CDR1 GTSNPN and CDR2 SVGIG (reference sequence). Here the CDR3 DNA reads TGTGCCTGGAGTAGACAGGGTAACGAAAAACTGTTTTTT. Translation: CAWSRQGNEKLFF.

The chain has TRBV6-1 and TRBJ1-2; tentatively, D is TRBD1 (5 bases). The CDR3 runs to 16 residues. Trimming left V 0 bases short and J 2 bases short, with 13 bases between. Germline CDR1 reads MNHNS; CDR2 reads SASEGT. CDR3 coding DNA: TGTGCCAGCAGTGAAGCGCGGCGGGGGTCGAACTATGGCTACACCTTC. This gives the protein CASSEARRGSNYGYTF.

The sample holds one count of this clone. The V gene is TRBV28, the J gene TRBJ1-1; D unresolved. Deletions cut 1 base from V and 3 bases from J, with 18 bases between. This CDR3 contains 17 residues. The germline gives CDR1 MDHEN, CDR2 SYDVKM. CDR3: CASSLSQVSFYDTEAFF. The CDR3 DNA reads as TGTGCCAGCAGTTTATCCCAGGTCTCCTTCTACGACACTGAAGCTTTCTTT.

V usage is TRBV6-5 and J usage is TRBJ1-2; TRBD1 is a possible D gene (6 bases). This CDR3 is 14 amino acids long. The V end was cut by 7 bases, the J end by 5 bases, with 17 bases between. Germline-derived CDR1 and CDR2 are MNHEY and SVGAGI. The CDR3 loop reads CASTSGGAGYGYTF. CDR3 DNA sequence: TGTGCCAGCACAAGTGGGGGCGCAGGATATGGCTACACCTTC.

The chain is built from TRBV9 and TRBJ2-7, with 7 bases lining up with TRBD1. J was trimmed by 5 bases and V by 3 bases; bases with no gene match: 8. The germline V gene has CDR1 SGDLS and CDR2 YYNGEE. CDR3 length: 14 amino acids. CDR3 sequence reads: CASSARGSRDEQYF. The CDR3 region has the DNA TGTGCCAGCAGCGCCAGGGGGTCGCGGGACGAGCAGTACTTC.